The TCR beta chain under discussion was sequenced for a study of shared clonotypes between healthy human individuals. The protocol was immunoSEQ multiplex PCR, while the TCRdb copy is restricted to in-frame clones and leaves out a portion. The table shows 2 million to 2.5 million clones, with 90% to 96% occurring only once. The V and J ends lost 3 bases and 6 bases respectively, with 19 bases between them. Germline lookup yields CDR1 MNHEY and CDR2 SMNVEV (reference sequence). The CDR3 runs to 16 residues. V is TRBV27 and J is TRBJ2-3, with D possibly being TRBD1 (6 bases). The specimen was naive CD4+ T cells sorted from blood. Subset noted: CD45RA+ positively selected. The TCR originated in a man younger than 35 in good health. The CDR3 loop is CASSFRRGTHMDTQYF. Written as DNA, the CDR3 is TGTGCCAGCAGTTTCAGAAGGGGGACCCACATGGATACGCAGTATTTT.